Each of the 16 T cell receptor beta chains below was sequenced from the same sample in a study of blood T cell repertoires in COVID-19. Profiling relied on immunoSEQ multiplex PCR, and the TCRdb table lists in-frame clones only, not all of them. The sample carries about 120,000 clones, nearly 90% recorded once. Input material: peripheral blood. These receptors came from a woman aged 55 to 70 with COVID-19, enrolled during active disease.

The chain uses TRBV30 and TRBJ1-5, with 7 bases that match TRBD1. Germline CDR1 and CDR2: GTSNPN and SVGIG (reference sequence). This CDR3 has 12 amino acids. V gave up 6 bases and J gave up 6 bases; unmatched junction bases: 5. The CDR3 DNA follows: TGTGCCTGTGAGAACAGGGGTCAGCCCCAGCATTTT. The encoded protein is CACENRGQPQHF.

The chain joins TRBV27 to TRBJ2-7; D gene ambiguous. Germline values: CDR1 MNHEY, CDR2 SMNVEV (reference sequence). The V gene lost 2 bases and the J gene lost 6 bases, with 14 bases spanning the gap. The CDR3 spans 14 residues. CDR3 coding DNA: TGTGCCAGCAGTTTACCGGGTTACTTATCCGAGCAGTACTTC. Its protein is CASSLPGYLSEQYF.

This clone was detected only once. This rearrangement joins TRBV25-1 to TRBJ1-2; D is unresolved. Trimming took 4 bases from V and 5 from J, leaving 8 bases between them. Germline V gives CDR1 MGHDK, CDR2 SYGVNS. The CDR3 is made up of 12 amino acids. The CDR3, as DNA: TGTGCCAGCAGTGGGAGCGAATATGGCTACACCTTC. As protein: CASSGSEYGYTF.

The chain is built from TRBV6-5 and TRBJ2-2; D is possibly TRBD1 (5 bases). The CDR3 contains 15 residues. CDR1 is MNHEY, CDR2 SVGAGI, per germline. Trimming removed 6 bases at V and 1 base at J, with 12 bases between. This CDR3 is CASSYGHLNTGELFF. Written as DNA, the CDR3 is TGTGCCAGCAGCTACGGACACCTGAACACCGGGGAGCTGTTTTTT.

The chain uses TRBV7-2 and TRBJ2-5; the match to TRBD2 covers 14 bases. This CDR3 region has 17 residues. J was trimmed by 1 base and V by 5 bases; bases with no gene match: 6. Germline CDR1 is SGHTA and CDR2 is FQGNSA. Written as DNA, the CDR3 is TGTGCCAGCAGCACCGGACTAGCGGGGGGAATCCAAGAGACCCAGTACTTC. It translates to CASSTGLAGGIQETQYF.

V is TRBV11-1 and J is TRBJ2-7; D is ambiguous. Trimming cost V 3 bases and J 2 bases, with 14 bases left between them. CDR3 length equals 15 residues. CDR1 and CDR2 (germline): SGHAT, FQDESV (reference sequence). As DNA, the CDR3 is TGTGCCAGCAGCTTTGAACAGATCCCCACCTACGAGCAGTACTTC. Protein product: CASSFEQIPTYEQYF.

The chain carries TRBV5-1 and TRBJ2-7, with 10 bases matching TRBD1. The trim removed 4 bases at V and 5 bases at J, leaving 9 bases unmatched. The CDR3 totals 15 residues. Germline V lookup: CDR1 SGHRS, CDR2 YFSETQ. CDR3 residues: CASSPGTGASDEQYF. The CDR3 region has the DNA TGCGCCAGCAGCCCCGGGACAGGGGCATCGGACGAGCAGTACTTC.

This clone came up once. The CDR3 spells CASSQGTDPHYEQYF. The DNA of the CDR3 is TGTGCCAGCAGCCAAGGGACAGACCCCCACTACGAGCAGTACTTC. The rearrangement uses TRBV5-5 and TRBJ2-7, with 7 bases fitting TRBD1. CDR1 is SGHKS, CDR2 YYEKEE, per germline (reference sequence). The length of the CDR3 is 15 residues. Germline trimming cut 4 bases from V and 3 bases from J; bases unmatched to any gene: 10.

The chain links TRBV6-5 to TRBJ1-2; no clear D. This CDR3 has 13 residues. Germline assignment: CDR1 MNHEY and CDR2 SVGAGI. V was clipped by 8 bases and J by 7 bases, with 17 bases between them. The DNA of the CDR3 is TGTGCCAGCGGTTTATCTACTTCATTTGGCTACACCTTC. It encodes CASGLSTSFGYTF.

The V call is TRBV5-1, the J call TRBJ2-6; D remains unclear. The germline V gene encodes CDR1 SGHRS and CDR2 YFSETQ. The length of the CDR3 is 12 residues. The germline V and J ends were trimmed by 7 bases and 0 bases, with 2 bases remaining between them. CDR3 loop: CASRSGANVLTF. In DNA, the CDR3 is TGCGCCAGCCGCTCTGGGGCCAACGTCCTGACTTTC.

The chain has TRBV10-3 and TRBJ2-7; 7 positions match TRBD1. The germline V gene encodes CDR1 ENHRY and CDR2 SYGVKD. V lost 6 bases, J lost 2 bases, and 7 bases stayed unmatched. The CDR3 extends over 14 amino acids. The CDR3 nucleotides are TGTGCCATCAGCAAACCGGGACAGCCCTACGAGCAGTACTTC. Translating gives CAISKPGQPYEQYF.

This clone was observed once. This rearrangement joins TRBV6-5 to TRBJ2-7, with 8 bases matching TRBD2. Trimming at V came to 5 bases and at J to 1 base, leaving 7 bases not matched to a gene. The CDR3 consists of 15 residues. Germline CDR1 is MNHEY and CDR2 is SVGAGI. The CDR3 loop is CASSRIVAGSYEQYF. For the CDR3, the DNA is TGTGCCAGCAGTCGCATAGTAGCGGGGTCCTACGAGCAGTACTTC.

Comments on this clone: Within the sample, other DNA sequences also encode this same CDR3. The CDR3 protein is CASSFSENTEAFF. The DNA for the CDR3 is TGTGCCAGCAGCTTTAGTGAGAACACTGAAGCTTTCTTT. The chain is built from TRBV7-2 and TRBJ1-1; the D is unclear. Germline V CDR1 and CDR2: SGHTA, FQGNSA. Trimming cost V 3 bases and J 1 base, with 6 bases left between them. This CDR3 spans 13 amino acids.

The genes are TRBV5-1 and TRBJ2-2, with TRBD1 matching over 7 bases. J was trimmed by 6 bases and V by 0 bases; bases with no gene match: 8. Germline V gives CDR1 SGHRS, CDR2 YFSETQ. This CDR3 contains 16 residues. CDR3 in amino acids: CASSLGRDRVAGELFF. CDR3 bases: TGCGCCAGCAGCTTGGGACGCGACAGGGTGGCCGGGGAGCTGTTTTTT.

This clone was counted a single time. The rearrangement joins TRBV5-4 to TRBJ2-7; TRBD1 aligns across 7 bases. CDR1 is SGHNT, CDR2 YYREEE, per germline (reference sequence). This CDR3 has 13 amino acids. Trimming removed 4 bases from V and 1 base from J; junction bases left unmatched: 2. The CDR3 sequence: CASSMGQSYEQYF. CDR3 nucleotides: TGTGCCAGCAGCATGGGACAGTCCTACGAGCAGTACTTC.

The chain joins TRBV10-3 to TRBJ1-5; D is perhaps TRBD1 (6 bases). CDR3 length: 15 amino acids. V was cut by 0 bases and J by 7 bases, with 13 bases left in between. Germline V CDR1 and CDR2: ENHRY, SYGVKD. The CDR3 sequence is CAISESPAGEQPQHF. DNA for the CDR3: TGTGCCATCAGTGAGTCACCGGCAGGGGAGCAGCCCCAGCATTTT.